This T cell receptor beta chain was identified during a study of blood T cell repertoires in COVID-19. Study overall: Sample material is recorded as cDNA or gDNA derived from T cells, B-cell-depleted T cells, or PBMCs.

Germline loops: CDR1 MNHEY, CDR2 SVGEGT. CDR3 length: 18 residues. V was clipped by 4 bases and J by 6 bases; unmatched bases: 13. Authors' analysis steps: Researchers report that nucleated cell counts were estimated from reference gene primer amplification. Assay used: immunoSEQ multiplex PCR; TCRdb lists only in-frame clones, some missing. The D gene and trimming were derived from the DNA, and the V and J assignments and clone size from that table. The data show about 280,000 clones, approximately 82% seen once. Membership in each cohort depended on participant-reported clinical history. A COVID-19 case had been met by exposed participants during the 2 weeks before study entry.

This receptor was obtained from a middle-aged man who had been exposed to COVID-19. Sequenced input: PBMCs or T cells enriched from blood (not recorded which). This chain uses TRBV6-2 or TRBV6-3 with TRBJ2-7; 15 positions match TRBD2. The CDR3 DNA reads as TGTGCCAGCAGTTCCCCTAGGACTAGCGGGAGGGCCAGGTCCGAGCAGTACTTC. Translation: CASSSPRTSGRARSEQYF.